The 18 T cell receptor beta chains presented below share a single source sample, sequenced in a study of blood T cell repertoires in COVID-19. TCRdb's table, derived via immunoSEQ multiplex PCR, lists solely in-frame clones and lacks some. The profile shows 50,000 or so clones, 86% of them singletons. Sequenced input: peripheral blood. These receptor sequences come from an older woman with acute or convalescent COVID-19.

CDR3 DNA sequence: TGTGCCAGCAGTGAAGGGCGGGTTGGCAATCAGCCCCAGCATTTT. It specifies CASSEGRVGNQPQHF. This rearrangement joins TRBV2 to TRBJ1-5; no clear D gene. The V and J ends lost 1 base and 2 bases respectively, with 9 bases between them. Germline loops: CDR1 SNHLY, CDR2 FYNNEI. CDR3 size: 15 residues.

This clone was seen a few times. The V gene is TRBV30, the J gene TRBJ2-5, with unresolved D. The ends were cut back, 2 bases at V and 1 base at J, with 8 bases in the middle. This CDR3 comprises 13 residues. Germline V gives CDR1 GTSNPN, CDR2 SVGIG (reference sequence). CDR3 DNA sequence: TGTGCCTGGAGTCCCCAGGCCCAAGAGACCCAGTACTTC. It codes for CAWSPQAQETQYF.

The CDR3 is CASSETGELQAFF. The CDR3 DNA reads as TGTGCCAGCAGTGAAACGGGTGAGCTTCAAGCTTTCTTT. The J gene is TRBJ1-1, the V gene TRBV6-1; D gene ambiguous. CDR1 is MNHNS, CDR2 SASEGT, per germline. Between the trimmed V and J ends, which lost 2 bases and 9 bases, there was a span of 13 bases. The CDR3 is made up of 13 amino acids.

V gene TRBV15 combines with J gene TRBJ2-5; 8 bases fit TRBD1. V lost 2 bases, J lost 2 bases, and 4 bases stayed unmatched. This CDR3 has 15 amino acids. Germline V CDR1 and CDR2: LNHNV, YYDKDF (reference sequence). Here the CDR3 DNA reads TGTGCCACCAGCAGACGACAGGGGCAGCAAGAGACCCAGTACTTC. It translates to CATSRRQGQQETQYF.

J is TRBJ2-7 and V is TRBV2; 10 bases line up with TRBD2. Germline CDR1 and CDR2: SNHLY and FYNNEI. The CDR3 sequence is 16 residues long. V dropped 1 base and J dropped 2; count of bases not matched to a gene: 5. The CDR3 region has the DNA TGTGCCAGCAGTGAAGAGGGTGGGACTAGCGCCTACGAGCAGTACTTC. Its protein is CASSEEGGTSAYEQYF.

V and J are TRBV6-2 or TRBV6-3 and TRBJ2-4; 7 bases agree with TRBD1. J gave up 8 bases and V 4 bases, and 11 bases lay outside the gene matches. Germline loops: CDR1 MNHEY, CDR2 SVGEGT. The CDR3 spans 15 residues. CDR3 DNA sequence: TGTGCCAGCAGTTCCCTAGGGGGCAGAGAAGACATTCAGTACTTC. It yields the protein CASSSLGGREDIQYF.

This rearrangement joins TRBV25-1 to TRBJ2-5; no clear D. Germline CDR1 is MGHDK and CDR2 is SYGVNS. The CDR3 has 16 residues. V was clipped by 2 bases and J by 1 base, with 14 bases between them. The CDR3 loop reads CASSEARVATQETQYF. The CDR3 bases are TGTGCCAGCAGTGAAGCCCGGGTTGCGACCCAAGAGACCCAGTACTTC.

V and J are TRBV3-1 (or the pseudogene TRBV3-2) and TRBJ1-2; 8 bases line up with TRBD1. The CDR3 contains 16 residues. Trimming at V came to 5 bases and at J to 1 base, leaving 9 bases not matched to a gene. CDR1 LGHDT and CDR2 YNNKEL come from the germline V gene (reference sequence). The CDR3 DNA follows: TGTGCCAGCAGCTTCCGAACAGGGGGGGGTAACTATGGCTACACCTTC. Translating it yields CASSFRTGGGNYGYTF.

The chain carries TRBV30 and TRBJ1-2; D not certain. Trimming pared 5 bases from V and 6 bases from J, leaving 19 bases between. Germline CDR1 and CDR2: GTSNPN and SVGIG (reference sequence). The CDR3 contains 14 residues. This CDR3 reads CAWGGGVNLNGYTF. The CDR3 coding sequence is TGTGCCTGGGGAGGCGGGGTTAATTTGAATGGCTACACCTTC.

The chain uses TRBV6-5 and TRBJ2-3, with 8 bases fitting TRBD2. This CDR3 is 14 amino acids long. Germline-derived CDR1 and CDR2 are MNHEY and SVGAGI. V dropped 6 bases and J dropped 1; count of bases not matched to a gene: 3. The DNA of the CDR3 is TGTGCCAGCAGAAAGGGACTAGGCACAGATACGCAGTATTTT. It codes for CASRKGLGTDTQYF.

The genes are TRBV7-9 and TRBJ1-1; 8 nucleotides agree with TRBD1. Trimming took 4 bases from V and 4 from J; bases not matched to a gene: 5. The germline V gene has CDR1 SEHNR and CDR2 FQNEAQ (reference sequence). The CDR3 sequence is 14 residues long. CDR3 DNA sequence: TGTGCCAGCAGCTCGGACAGGGAGGTCACTGAAGCTTTCTTT. The encoded protein is CASSSDREVTEAFF.

This clone appeared a single time. The gene calls are TRBV7-2 and TRBJ1-1; D unresolved. This CDR3 comprises 14 residues. Germline loops: CDR1 SGHTA, CDR2 FQGNSA. Trimming stripped 0 bases from V and 3 bases from J, with 8 bases between. This CDR3 is CASSLAGAHTEAFF. The CDR3 region has the DNA TGTGCCAGCAGCTTAGCGGGAGCCCACACTGAAGCTTTCTTT. The full variable domain, in which reference TRBV7-2 and TRBJ1-1 provide the parts outside the CDR3, is GAGVSQSPSNKVTEKGKDVELRCDPISGHTALYWYRQSLGQGLEFLIYFQGNSAPDKSGLPSDRFSAERTGGSVSTLTIQRTQQEDSAVYLCASSLAGAHTEAFFGQGTRLTVV.

V gene TRBV11-2 combines with J gene TRBJ1-2, with a possible D match to TRBD1 (6 bases). V lost 1 base, J lost 5 bases, and 11 bases lay in between. This CDR3 comprises 14 residues. Germline lookup yields CDR1 SGHAT and CDR2 FQNNGV. The CDR3 region has the DNA TGTGCCAGCAGCTTAGTGAACAGGGTATATGGCTACACCTTC. Amino acids: CASSLVNRVYGYTF.

The gene calls are TRBV2 and TRBJ1-5; D unclear. The length of the CDR3 is 15 residues. The V gene's germline CDR1 is SNHLY and CDR2 FYNNEI. V was shortened by 6 bases and J by 0 bases, with 12 bases between the two germline ends. Here the CDR3 reads CASRADSSSNQPQHF. The CDR3 nucleotides are TGTGCCAGCAGAGCAGACTCTTCTAGCAATCAGCCCCAGCATTTT.

The table lists this clone with a count of one. The chain employs TRBV16 and TRBJ1-5; 9 nucleotides line up with TRBD1. The CDR3 length is 16 residues. Germline V gives CDR1 KGHSY, CDR2 FQNENV. J gave up 0 bases and V 2 bases, and 2 bases lay outside the gene matches. CDR3 in amino acids: CASSQRTGVSNQPQHF. The CDR3 DNA sequence: TGTGCCAGCAGCCAAAGGACAGGGGTTAGCAATCAGCCCCAGCATTTT.

This clone has only a few counts. This sequence joins TRBV28 and TRBJ2-7; TRBD2 aligns across 9 bases. The CDR3 is 15 residues long. V lost 4 bases and J lost 2; bases outside the gene matches: 6. Germline lookup yields CDR1 MDHEN and CDR2 SYDVKM. CDR3 in DNA: TGTGCCAGCAGTTCGTCTAGCGGGGACGCCTACGAGCAGTACTTC. Its protein is CASSSSSGDAYEQYF.

The V and J genes are TRBV7-8 and TRBJ2-1, with D hard to call. The CDR3 runs to 15 residues. V shed 1 base and J shed 8 bases, with 15 bases lying between them. Germline lookup yields CDR1 SGHVS and CDR2 FQNEAQ. The CDR3 protein is CASSLDQEISDEQFF. In DNA form, the CDR3 reads TGTGCCAGCAGCTTAGATCAGGAAATTAGTGATGAGCAGTTCTTC.

The chain joins TRBV6-1 to TRBJ2-7; tentatively, D is TRBD1 (5 bases). V was trimmed by 1 base and J by 6 bases, leaving 13 bases between them. This CDR3 contains 14 residues. Germline loops: CDR1 MNHNS, CDR2 SASEGT. For the CDR3, the DNA is TGTGCCAGCAGTGAAGAGGTAGGGGTGCGCGAGCAGTACTTC. Encoded protein: CASSEEVGVREQYF.